Below are 14 T cell receptor beta chains sequenced from a single sample in a study of T cell changes during pregnancy in multiple sclerosis. Produced via immunoSEQ multiplex PCR; TCRdb's table is partial and in-frame only. The top ten hold around 0.43% of the sample, which has some 27,000 clones, about 92% seen once. Sequenced here: CD4+ T cells from peripheral blood mononuclear cells, sampled after pregnancy. These receptors were taken from a female donor with multiple sclerosis, enrolled in a pregnancy study.

The rearrangement uses TRBV18 and TRBJ1-1; tentatively, D is TRBD1 (5 bases). This CDR3 is 14 amino acids long. CDR1 is KGHSH and CDR2 is LQKENI in the germline V gene. V dropped 0 bases and J dropped 5 bases, with 10 bases sitting between them. For the CDR3, the DNA is TGTGCCAGCTCACCACCGAATGGGGGGACTGAAGCTTTCTTT. Translating gives CASSPPNGGTEAFF.

This clone was seen more than once but under ten times. The chain joins TRBV18 to TRBJ1-5, with D perhaps matching TRBD1 (5 bases). The CDR3 spans 16 residues. V was cut by 5 bases and J by 7 bases, with 21 bases left in between. The V gene's germline CDR1 is KGHSH and CDR2 LQKENI. In DNA, the CDR3 is TGTGCCAGCTCATCAGACGGGACTGCTCTGGGCCAGCCCCAGCATTTT. Protein: CASSSDGTALGQPQHF.

This chain joins TRBV30 and TRBJ2-5, with 8 bases matching TRBD2. The CDR3 is made up of 13 amino acids. Trimming cost V 5 bases and J 2 bases; bases outside gene matches: 4. The germline V gene has CDR1 GTSNPN and CDR2 SVGIG (reference sequence). The CDR3 is CAWETGGQETQYF. The CDR3 region has the DNA TGTGCCTGGGAAACGGGGGGGCAAGAGACCCAGTACTTC. The full variable domain, rest sourced from reference TRBV30 and TRBJ2-5, is SQTIHQWPATLVQPVGSPLSLECTVEGTSNPNLYWYRQAAGRGLQLLFYSVGIGQISSEVPQNLSASRPQDRQFILSSKKLLLSDSGFYLCAWETGGQETQYFGPGTRLLVL.

The chain couples TRBV30 to TRBJ1-4; D perhaps matches TRBD1 (5 bases). Germline V gene lookup returns CDR1 GTSNPN and CDR2 SVGIG (reference sequence). V gave up 1 base and J gave up 13 bases, with 10 bases separating them. The CDR3 has 11 amino acids. The CDR3 loop is CAWSERRGLFF. CDR3 DNA: TGTGCCTGGAGTGAGAGAAGGGGACTGTTTTTT.

The genes are TRBV6-5 and TRBJ2-5; 13 nucleotides align to TRBD2. This CDR3 spans 16 amino acids. Losses at the gene ends were 1 base for V and 3 bases for J; bases not matched to a gene: 2. The germline V gene has CDR1 MNHEY and CDR2 SVGAGI. The CDR3 region has the DNA TGTGCCAGCAGTTACTTGACTAGCGGGGGGAAAGAGACCCAGTACTTC. Its protein product is CASSYLTSGGKETQYF.

This chain joins TRBV18 and TRBJ2-7; 7 nucleotides match TRBD2. V lost 1 base and J lost 6; bases outside the gene matches: 0. Germline values: CDR1 KGHSH, CDR2 LQKENI. The CDR3 is 12 amino acids. In nucleotides, the CDR3 is TGTGCCAGCTCACCACGGGGGGGCGAGCAGTACTTC. Amino acids: CASSPRGGEQYF.

V and J are TRBV4-3 and TRBJ1-1; 8 bases map to TRBD1. V lost 0 bases, J lost 5 bases, and 14 bases stayed unmatched. The CDR3 runs to 18 residues. Germline values: CDR1 LGHNA, CDR2 YSLEER. The CDR3 sequence: CASSQDIGTGGLRTEAFF. CDR3 DNA sequence: TGCGCCAGCAGCCAAGACATTGGCACAGGGGGATTGAGGACTGAAGCTTTCTTT.

The chain carries TRBV18 and TRBJ1-5; D unresolved. Germline-derived CDR1 and CDR2 are KGHSH and LQKENI. Trimming stripped 5 bases from V and 5 bases from J, with 10 bases between. There are 13 residues in the CDR3. CDR3 region: CASSMGEDQPQHF. CDR3 in DNA: TGTGCCAGCTCAATGGGTGAGGATCAGCCCCAGCATTTT.

This clone was observed once. J is TRBJ2-7 and V is TRBV6-5, with 9 bases aligning to TRBD2. Trimming removed 7 bases from V and 1 base from J; junction bases left unmatched: 8. CDR3 length: 15 residues. The germline CDR1 and CDR2 sequences are MNHEY and SVGAGI. The CDR3 DNA reads as TGTGCCAGCAAATTCGGAGCGGGGGGATCCTACGAGCAGTACTTC. Protein sequence: CASKFGAGGSYEQYF.

This chain joins TRBV7-2 and TRBJ2-1; D is ambiguous. Germline CDR1 reads SGHTA; CDR2 reads FQGNSA. V lost 5 bases and J 7 bases, leaving 9 bases between the germline ends. The CDR3 has 12 amino acids. The CDR3 protein is CASSSTLNEQFF. CDR3 in DNA: TGTGCCAGCAGCAGCACTTTAAATGAGCAGTTCTTC.

The J gene is TRBJ2-7, the V gene TRBV27; TRBD1 aligns across 7 bases. This CDR3 spans 13 amino acids. The V and J ends lost 7 bases and 6 bases, in that order; junction bases with no gene match: 9. Germline V gives CDR1 MNHEY, CDR2 SMNVEV (reference sequence). This CDR3 reads CASKFNRGGEQYF. The CDR3 nucleotides read TGTGCCAGCAAGTTTAACAGGGGTGGCGAGCAGTACTTC.

The chain uses TRBV11-2 and TRBJ2-4; D possibly corresponds to TRBD2 (5 bases). Trimming shortened V by 1 base and J by 0 bases, and 13 bases separated the two germline ends. CDR1 and CDR2 (germline): SGHAT, FQNNGV. The CDR3 is 17 residues long. CDR3 residues: CASSLVGSGLAKNIQYF. As DNA, the CDR3 is TGTGCCAGCAGCTTAGTGGGAAGCGGACTAGCCAAAAACATTCAGTACTTC. Full variable domain (missing parts from reference TRBV11-2 and TRBJ2-4): EAGVAQSPRYKIIEKRQSVAFWCNPISGHATLYWYQQILGQGPKLLIQFQNNGVVDDSQLPKDRFSAERLKGVDSTLKIQPAKLEDSAVYLCASSLVGSGLAKNIQYFGAGTRLSVL.

V and J are TRBV6-5 and TRBJ2-6; the D gene is possibly TRBD1 (5 bases). The CDR3 runs to 14 residues. CDR1 and CDR2 (germline): MNHEY, SVGAGI. The germline V and J ends were trimmed by 8 bases and 3 bases, with 11 bases remaining between them. The CDR3 DNA reads TGTGCCAGCGGTCCTAGGGGTGGGGCCAACGTCCTGACTTTC. Translated: CASGPRGGANVLTF.

This clone appeared a few times. The rearrangement links TRBV7-8 to TRBJ1-4; no clear D gene. CDR3 length equals 15 residues. Per the germline V gene, CDR1 is SGHVS and CDR2 is FQNEAQ. With 6 bases removed from V and 5 bases from J, the gap between germline ends came to 16 bases. The CDR3 protein is CASSFSTAPNEKLFF. CDR3 nucleotide sequence: TGTGCCAGCAGTTTTAGTACCGCTCCCAATGAAAAACTGTTTTTT.